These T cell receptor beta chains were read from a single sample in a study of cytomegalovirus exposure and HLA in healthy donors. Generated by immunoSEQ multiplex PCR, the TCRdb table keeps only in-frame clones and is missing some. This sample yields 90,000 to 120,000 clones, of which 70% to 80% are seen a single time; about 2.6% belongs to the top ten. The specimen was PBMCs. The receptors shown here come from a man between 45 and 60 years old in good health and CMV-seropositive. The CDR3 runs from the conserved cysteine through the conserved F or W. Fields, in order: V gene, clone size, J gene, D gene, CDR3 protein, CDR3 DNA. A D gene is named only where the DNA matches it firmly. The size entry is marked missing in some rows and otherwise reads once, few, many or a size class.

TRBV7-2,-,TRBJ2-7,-,CASSLAWGAYEQYF,TGTGCCAGCAGCTTAGCGTGGGGGGCCTACGAGCAGTACTTC
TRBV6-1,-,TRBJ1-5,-,CASSEAGTYQPQHF,TGTGCCAGCAGTGAAGCTGGGACTTATCAGCCCCAGCATTTT
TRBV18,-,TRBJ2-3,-,CASSPDSADTQYF,TGTGCCAGCTCACCCGACAGCGCAGATACGCAGTATTTT
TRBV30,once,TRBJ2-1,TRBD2,CAWSLVGVAGADEQFF,TGTGCCTGGAGTCTAGTGGGGGTAGCGGGAGCCGATGAGCAGTTCTTC
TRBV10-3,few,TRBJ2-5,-,CAISQGSGQETQYF,TGTGCCATCAGTCAGGGGTCAGGACAAGAGACCCAGTACTTC
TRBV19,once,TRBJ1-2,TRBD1,CASSSMRQGKDYGYTF,TGTGCCAGTAGTTCTATGCGACAGGGGAAGGACTATGGCTACACCTTC
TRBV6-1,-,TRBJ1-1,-,CASSDRKEAFF,TGTGCCAGCAGTGACAGGAAAGAAGCTTTCTTT
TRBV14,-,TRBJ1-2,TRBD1,CASSQDLQGGKNYGYTF,TGTGCCAGCAGCCAAGATCTTCAGGGGGGTAAAAACTATGGCTACACCTTC
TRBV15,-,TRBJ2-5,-,CATSRDPFLEVTQYF,TGTGCCACCAGCAGAGATCCCTTTCTAGAGGTGACCCAGTACTTC
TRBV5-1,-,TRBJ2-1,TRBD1,CASSYTGEGYEQFF,TGCGCCAGCAGCTATACAGGGGAAGGGTATGAGCAGTTCTTC
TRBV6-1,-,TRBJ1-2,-,CASSENGGRGWGYTF,TGTGCCAGCAGTGAAAATGGGGGCAGGGGTTGGGGCTACACCTTC
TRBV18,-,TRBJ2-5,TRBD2,CASSPREAGGETQYF,TGTGCCAGCTCACCACGAGAGGCGGGAGGGGAGACCCAGTACTTC
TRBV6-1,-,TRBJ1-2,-,CASRSPGTGYGYTF,TGTGCCAGCAGATCCCCGGGAACCGGCTATGGCTACACCTTC
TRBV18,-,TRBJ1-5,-,CASSPVRGNQPQHF,TGTGCCAGCTCGCCTGTAAGGGGAAATCAGCCCCAGCATTTT
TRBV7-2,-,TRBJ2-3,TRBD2,CASSSRAGVGTQYF,TGTGCCAGCAGCTCTCGGGCGGGAGTAGGTACGCAGTATTTT
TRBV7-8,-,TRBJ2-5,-,CATRRAHRAEETQYF,TGTGCCACCCGTAGAGCGCATAGAGCGGAAGAGACCCAGTACTTC
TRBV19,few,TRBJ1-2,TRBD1,CASTPTGTYGYTF,TGTGCCAGTACTCCGACAGGGACCTATGGCTACACCTTC
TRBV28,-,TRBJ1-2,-,CASSPPTGFGPKIGNYGYTF,TGTGCCAGCTCCCCGCCAACAGGGTTTGGTCCCAAAATAGGGAACTATGGCTACACCTTC